This TCR beta chain emerged from a study of blood T cells in healthy people across ages. Using a J-beta primer mix together with a sample-barcoded 5' primer, a second PCR was run for about 7 to 12 cycles. Each single sample gave us at least 2.5 million CDR3-containing paired-end reads. TCRdb ran MiXCR on the 5' RACE reads and lists one entry per CDR3 protein. The sample lists about 1.4 million distinct CDR3 sequences, approximately 59% seen once, with 5% to 7% in the top ten. The amount of total RNA extracted per sample was at least 6 micrograms. This clonotype was counted a few times. Its specificity is not known. The CDR3 is 19 amino acids. V was shortened by 0 bases and J by 2 bases, with 18 bases between the two germline ends. Looked up from germline, CDR1 is SGDLS and CDR2 is YYNGEE. The study's findings and limits: Getting older went along with TCR beta diversity per million T cells dropping roughly linearly.

The V gene is TRBV9, the J gene TRBJ2-6, with no clear D. The receptor was isolated from a man younger than 35 in good health. What was sequenced was blood. CDR3 coding DNA: TGTGCCAGCAGCGTAGCTGAGACGGGCTTTTTCGCTGGGGCCAACGTCCTGACTTTC. Translation: CASSVAETGFFAGANVLTF. The variable domain in full, completed from reference TRBV9 and TRBJ2-6, reads DSGVTQTPKHLITATGQRVTLRCSPRSGDLSVYWYQQSLDQGLQFLIQYYNGEERAKGNILERFSAQQFPDLHSELNLSSLELGDSALYFCASSVAETGFFAGANVLTFGAGSRLTVL.